This TCR beta chain was sequenced during a study of CD8 T cells in ankylosing spondylitis. Findings and limits, study-wide: Among TCR beta sequences, a motif of eight highly homologous variants appeared characteristic of ankylosing spondylitis blood. The clones that were linked to disease were reported to be significantly enriched in matched synovial fluid samples from ankylosing spondylitis patients. In peripheral blood, disease-linked CD8+ clones occurred at relatively low frequencies.

It was by quantitative 5'-RACE with molecular barcodes that TCR beta libraries were made. One entry per CDR3 protein, called by TCRdb with MiXCR from the 5' RACE reads. This table has roughly 700,000 distinct CDR3 sequences, under 20% appearing once. Notes on this clonotype: Antigen unknown.

V lost 4 bases, J lost 6 bases, and 13 bases stayed unmatched. Per the germline V gene, CDR1 is SEHNR and CDR2 is FQNEAQ (reference sequence). The CDR3 has 16 residues. The sequencing sample was made of blood, either unsorted or a sorted T cell fraction (not recorded which). This TCR derives from a male donor with ankylosing spondylitis. The chain employs TRBV7-9 and TRBJ2-7; 9 bases are shared with TRBD1. The CDR3 nucleotides read TGTGCCAGCAGCTCGGGACAGGGACGATTTAGTCCCGAGCAGTACTTC. Translating it yields CASSSGQGRFSPEQYF.